Listed below are T cell receptor beta chains from one sample, sequenced in a study of CD8+CD57+ T cells in acquired aplastic anemia. From the reads, TCRdb called clonotypes with MiXCR, one entry per CDR3 protein. The table records 250,000 to 350,000 distinct CDR3 sequences, approximately 57% of them present only once. Sample: sorted CD4+, CD8+, or CD8+CD57+ T cells (not recorded which) from PBMCs. These receptors came from a human donor with severe aplastic anemia or a healthy control (not recorded which). Both conserved end residues are part of each CDR3. D genes are given only for firm matches. Clone sizes are given selectively: once, few, many, or a class where the clone is expanded.

j_call clone_size d_call v_call cdr3_aa cdr3_nt
TRBJ1-2 few TRBD1 TRBV4-1 CASSQEDRGLSGYTF TGCGCCAGCAGCCAAGAAGACAGGGGGCTAAGTGGCTACACCTTC
TRBJ2-7 once . TRBV29-1 CSAAEAVNYEQYF TGCAGCGCAGCAGAGGCGGTAAATTACGAGCAGTACTTC
TRBJ1-1 many . TRBV20-1 CSALQGGSEAFF TGCAGTGCTTTACAGGGTGGATCTGAAGCTTTCTTT
TRBJ1-5 . . TRBV10-3 CAISVGANQPQHF TGTGCCATCAGTGTGGGAGCGAATCAGCCCCAGCATTTT
TRBJ1-5 many . TRBV19 CASSIDQGFNQPQHF TGTGCCAGTAGTATAGATCAAGGGTTCAATCAGCCCCAGCATTTT
TRBJ2-2 many . TRBV10-3 CAISGNRVPIAGELFF TGTGCCATCAGTGGCAACAGGGTCCCGATCGCCGGGGAGCTGTTTTTT
TRBJ1-3 few . TRBV10-3 CAISGTVSGNTIYF TGTGCCATCAGTGGAACAGTCTCTGGAAACACCATATATTTT
TRBJ1-5 few TRBD1 TRBV2 CASQDRGPNQPQHF TGTGCCAGCCAGGACAGGGGACCCAATCAGCCCCAGCATTTT
TRBJ1-2 . . TRBV25-1 CASNFGADGYTF TGTGCCAGCAATTTCGGGGCGGATGGCTACACCTTC
TRBJ2-7 . . TRBV2 CASSTSGQGDPLYEQYF .
TRBJ1-2 . . TRBV24-1 CATSEGGILGGYTF TGTGCCACCAGTGAGGGAGGCATCCTAGGGGGCTACACCTTC
TRBJ2-5 . TRBD1 TRBV25-1 CASSYGAGTGGGETQYF TGTGCCAGCAGTTACGGGGCCGGGACAGGGGGCGGAGAGACCCAGTACTTC
TRBJ1-1 . TRBD1 TRBV5-1 CASSLGTGTESTEASF TGCGCCAGCAGCTTGGGCACCGGGACAGAGAGCACTGAAGCTTCCTTT
TRBJ2-1 . . TRBV24-1 CATSAADRSNEQFF TGTGCCACCAGTGCAGCGGACCGTTCTAATGAGCAGTTCTTC
TRBJ2-7 few TRBD2 TRBV29-1 CSVEDPGGSSYEQYF TGCAGCGTTGAAGATCCGGGGGGAAGCTCCTACGAGCAGTACTTC
TRBJ2-3 many TRBD2 TRBV7-3 CASSHKDKRGDTQYF TGTGCCAGCAGCCATAAGGACAAGCGGGGAGATACGCAGTATTTT
TRBJ2-1 many TRBD1 TRBV7-2 CASSLRTGAPANEQFF TGTGCCAGCAGCTTAAGAACAGGGGCACCGGCCAATGAGCAGTTCTTC
TRBJ1-6 many TRBD1 TRBV5-8 CASSLVGTGRPVSPLHF TGTGCCAGCAGCTTGGTTGGGACAGGTCGCCCCGTGTCACCCCTCCACTTT
TRBJ1-4 . . TRBV7-9 CASSLVQARNEKLFF TGTGCCAGCAGCTTAGTTCAGGCAAGAAATGAAAAACTGTTTTTT
TRBJ2-1 many . TRBV29-1 CSVGINNEQFF TGCAGCGTTGGGATAAACAATGAGCAGTTCTTC
TRBJ2-3 many . TRBV4-2 CASRGWGRTSTDTQYF TGTGCCAGCAGGGGGTGGGGGCGGACTAGCACAGATACGCAGTATTTT
TRBJ2-7 . . TRBV2 CASSGETGFNEQYF TGTGCCAGCTCTGGTGAGACGGGGTTTAACGAGCAGTACTTC
TRBJ1-2 many . TRBV19 CASSIDGYYGYTF TGTGCCAGTAGTATAGACGGGTACTATGGCTACACCTTC
TRBJ1-1 . . TRBV5-1 CASSQYGGNTEAFF TGCGCCAGCAGCCAATACGGGGGGAACACTGAAGCTTTCTTT
TRBJ2-7 few TRBD2 TRBV15 CATSRTGTSGYEQYF TGTGCCACCAGCAGGACCGGGACTAGCGGCTACGAGCAGTACTTC
TRBJ1-2 many . TRBV16 CASSQDRLNYGYTF TGTGCCAGCAGCCAAGACAGGCTGAACTATGGCTACACCTTC
TRBJ1-6 many . TRBV19 CASSIELNSPLHF TGTGCCAGTAGTATAGAACTTAATTCACCCCTCCACTTT
TRBJ2-5 . . TRBV10-3 CAISEERGSGTQYF TGTGCCATCAGTGAGGAGAGGGGATCGGGGACCCAGTACTTC
TRBJ2-1 . TRBD2 TRBV20-1 CSARDGGRATDEQFF TGCAGTGCTAGAGATGGCGGGAGGGCCACGGATGAGCAGTTCTTC
TRBJ1-5 . TRBD1 TRBV29-1 CSVAGTGGNQPQHF TGCAGCGTCGCCGGGACAGGGGGCAATCAGCCCCAGCATTTT
TRBJ1-1 many TRBD1 TRBV5-1 CASSYGQGEGTEAFF TGCGCCAGCAGCTACGGACAGGGCGAGGGCACTGAAGCTTTCTTT
TRBJ1-1 many . TRBV4-1 CASSQEGGLMNTEAFF TGCGCCAGCAGCCAAGAGGGCGGCCTCATGAACACTGAAGCTTTCTTT
TRBJ2-7 many . TRBV5-8 CASSPEEGYEQYF TGTGCCAGCAGCCCGGAAGAGGGCTACGAGCAGTACTTC
TRBJ1-6 many TRBD1 TRBV3-1 CASSREQTGTSPLHF TGTGCCAGCAGCCGAGAACAGACAGGGACATCACCCCTCCACTTT
TRBJ1-3 . . TRBV7-6 CASSLAPGNTIYF TGTGCCAGCAGCTTAGCGCCGGGAAACACCATATATTTT
TRBJ1-6 . . TRBV7-6 CASSLKGDSPLHF TGTGCCAGCAGCTTGAAGGGTGATTCACCCCTCCACTTT
TRBJ2-7 few TRBD2 TRBV10-1 CASSASGGTYEQYF TGCGCCAGCAGTGCTAGCGGGGGGACCTACGAGCAGTACTTC
TRBJ2-5 . TRBD2 TRBV7-3 CASSEGLAGAWETQYF TGTGCCAGCAGCGAGGGACTAGCGGGGGCCTGGGAGACCCAGTACTTC
TRBJ1-2 . TRBD1 TRBV7-9 CASSRVVGRGLGYTF TGTGCCAGCAGCCGTGTGGTTGGCAGGGGGCTTGGCTACACCTTC
TRBJ2-7 . . TRBV7-7 CASSLGLAESEQYF TGTGCCAGCAGCTTAGGGTTAGCAGAGTCGGAGCAGTACTTC
TRBJ1-5 few TRBD1 TRBV18 CASSQGADSNQPQHF TGTGCCAGCTCACAGGGGGCGGATAGCAATCAGCCCCAGCATTTT
TRBJ2-2 few . TRBV7-3 CASSLTSGELFF TGTGCCAGCAGCTTAACCTCCGGGGAGCTGTTTTTT
TRBJ2-7 . . TRBV5-4 CASSLVGNDDQYF TGTGCCAGCAGCTTGGTTGGGAACGACGATCAGTACTTC
TRBJ1-5 . . TRBV5-1 CASSSTRDTVSNQPQHF TGTGCCAGCAGCTCTACACGGGACACAGTTAGCAATCAGCCCCAGCATTTT